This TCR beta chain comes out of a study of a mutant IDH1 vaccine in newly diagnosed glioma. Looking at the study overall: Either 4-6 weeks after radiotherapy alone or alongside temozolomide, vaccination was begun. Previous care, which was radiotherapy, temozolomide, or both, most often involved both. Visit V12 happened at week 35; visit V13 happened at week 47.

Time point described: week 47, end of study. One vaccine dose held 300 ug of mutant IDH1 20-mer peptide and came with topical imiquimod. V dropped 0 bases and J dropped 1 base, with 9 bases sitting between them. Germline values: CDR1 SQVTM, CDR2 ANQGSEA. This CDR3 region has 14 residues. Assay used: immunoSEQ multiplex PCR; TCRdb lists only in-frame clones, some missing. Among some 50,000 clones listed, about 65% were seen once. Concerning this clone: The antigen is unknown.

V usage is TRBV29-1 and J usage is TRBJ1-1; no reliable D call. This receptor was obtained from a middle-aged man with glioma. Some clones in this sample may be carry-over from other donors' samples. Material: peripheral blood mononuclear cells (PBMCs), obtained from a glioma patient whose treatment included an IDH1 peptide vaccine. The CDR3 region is CSVEDGWRNTEAFF. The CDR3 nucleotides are TGCAGCGTTGAAGACGGGTGGAGGAACACTGAAGCTTTCTTT.